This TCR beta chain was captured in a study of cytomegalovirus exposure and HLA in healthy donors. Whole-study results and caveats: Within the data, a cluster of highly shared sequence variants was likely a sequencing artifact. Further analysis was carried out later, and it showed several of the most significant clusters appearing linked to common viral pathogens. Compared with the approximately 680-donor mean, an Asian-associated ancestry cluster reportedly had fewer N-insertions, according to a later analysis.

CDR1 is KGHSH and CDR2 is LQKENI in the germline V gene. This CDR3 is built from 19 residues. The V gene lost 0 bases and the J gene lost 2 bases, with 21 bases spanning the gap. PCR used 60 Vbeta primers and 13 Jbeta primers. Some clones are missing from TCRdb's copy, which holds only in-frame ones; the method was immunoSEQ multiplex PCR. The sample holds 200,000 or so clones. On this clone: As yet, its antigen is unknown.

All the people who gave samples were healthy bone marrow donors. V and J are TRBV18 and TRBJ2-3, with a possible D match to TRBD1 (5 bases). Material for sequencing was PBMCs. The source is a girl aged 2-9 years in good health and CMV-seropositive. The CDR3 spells CASSPPGRAFESHTDTQYF. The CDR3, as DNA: TGTGCCAGCTCACCACCGGGCAGGGCGTTTGAGTCCCACACAGATACGCAGTATTTT.